This TCR beta chain came from a study of blood T cell repertoires in COVID-19. This CDR3 contains 14 residues. V gave up 5 bases and J gave up 8 bases; unmatched junction bases: 11. Germline V gene lookup returns CDR1 SGHTA and CDR2 FQGNSA. The method was immunoSEQ multiplex PCR; TCRdb's version includes in-frame clones alone and lacks a portion of them. The sample yields roughly 88,000 clones, roughly nine tenths seen once. The sequenced sample was peripheral blood. The chain joins TRBV7-2 to TRBJ1-2; 7 nucleotides match TRBD1. The sequence derives from a woman aged 55-75 years with COVID-19, enrolled during active disease. The CDR3 bases are TGTGCCAGCAGCCTACAGGGGCCCCTATCAGGCTACACCTTC. Residues: CASSLQGPLSGYTF.